These 13 T cell receptor beta chains were sequenced from one sample in a study of shared clonotypes between healthy human individuals. Generated by immunoSEQ multiplex PCR, the TCRdb table keeps only in-frame clones and is missing some. The table includes 450,000 to 500,000 clones, 79% detected once. The sample was PBMCs. All receptors come from a woman in her 40s in good health. Some clones in this sample may be carry-over from other donors' samples.

The gene calls are TRBV7-2 and TRBJ2-2; D may be TRBD2 (6 bases). The CDR3 runs to 14 residues. The germline V gene has CDR1 SGHTA and CDR2 FQGNSA. V was clipped by 3 bases and J by 4 bases, with 9 bases between them. The CDR3 sequence is CASSFLARTGELFF. The CDR3 DNA sequence: TGTGCCAGCAGCTTCCTAGCGCGCACCGGGGAGCTGTTTTTT.

The chain recombines TRBV5-4 with TRBJ1-2; D ambiguous. Germline assignment: CDR1 SGHNT and CDR2 YYREEE (reference sequence). CDR3 length equals 13 residues. The V and J ends lost 0 bases and 3 bases respectively, with 6 bases between them. The CDR3 region has the DNA TGTGCCAGCAGCTTGGAGTCCCACTATGGCTACACCTTC. Its protein product is CASSLESHYGYTF.

This sequence joins TRBV28 and TRBJ2-7, with D perhaps TRBD1 (6 bases). CDR3 size: 17 residues. V dropped 4 bases and J dropped 0 bases, with 19 bases sitting between them. Per germline, CDR1 MDHEN and CDR2 SYDVKM. The CDR3 protein is CASSSSHQGTDSYEQYF. The CDR3 DNA reads TGTGCCAGCAGTTCCTCACACCAGGGGACGGACTCCTACGAGCAGTACTTC. The whole variable domain, remainder taken from reference TRBV28 and TRBJ2-7, is DVKVTQSSRYLVKRTGEKVFLECVQDMDHENMFWYRQDPGLGLRLIYFSYDVKMKEKGDIPEGYSVSREKKERFSLILESASTNQTSMYLCASSSSHQGTDSYEQYFGPGTRLTVT.

At least ten counts were recorded for this clone. This rearrangement joins TRBV4-3 to TRBJ2-5; tentatively, D is TRBD1 (5 bases). Germline CDR1 is LGHNA and CDR2 is YSLEER. This CDR3 region has 15 residues. Trimming took off 4 bases at V and 5 bases at J, with 17 bases between the two ends. Here the CDR3 DNA reads TGCGCCAGCAGCCGGAATCATCAGGGAAGGGAGACCCAGTACTTC. Translating gives CASSRNHQGRETQYF.

The chain couples TRBV11-3 to TRBJ2-5; TRBD1 aligns across 7 bases. The ends lost 5 bases at V and 5 bases at J; junction bases unmatched: 11. Germline assignment: CDR1 SGHNT and CDR2 YENEEA. The CDR3 covers 15 residues. CDR3 nucleotides: TGTGCCAGCAGCCCAGGCATAGGGGGCGGGGAGACCCAGTACTTC. It codes for CASSPGIGGGETQYF.

V usage is TRBV25-1 and J usage is TRBJ2-7; the D is unclear. Per germline, CDR1 MGHDK and CDR2 SYGVNS. The germline V and J ends were trimmed by 4 bases and 1 base, with 5 bases remaining between them. The CDR3 spans 12 residues. CDR3 sequence: CASSGLSYEQYF. The CDR3 DNA reads as TGTGCCAGCAGTGGGCTTTCCTACGAGCAGTACTTC.

Of note for this clone: A much more abundant neighbour one base away suggests this may be a read error. The chain is built from TRBV6-5 and TRBJ2-7; TRBD2 matches 10 bases. From germline, CDR1 is MNHEY and CDR2 SVGAGI. This CDR3 has 15 amino acids. V lost 8 bases and J lost 3; bases outside the gene matches: 10. The CDR3 DNA is TGTGCCAGCGCGCAGGTAGCGGGAGGCTACTACGAGCAGTACTTC. Its translation: CASAQVAGGYYEQYF.

The chain couples TRBV10-3 to TRBJ2-1; 16 bases are shared with TRBD2. The germline gives CDR1 ENHRY, CDR2 SYGVKD. The V segment lost 8 bases and the J segment 7 bases; nucleotides outside the gene matches: 8. This CDR3 is built from 16 residues. CDR3 sequence (DNA): TGTGCCATCGGGGAGGGACTAGCGGGAGGGGAAAATGAGCAGTTCTTC. Translated: CAIGEGLAGGENEQFF.

The CDR3 DNA sequence: TGTGCCAGCAGCCCGGGCAGGGCGGTTGAGCAGTTCTTC. Translating gives CASSPGRAVEQFF. This sequence joins TRBV11-2 and TRBJ2-1, with D possibly being TRBD1 (5 bases). This CDR3 is built from 13 residues. The V end was cut by 5 bases, the J end by 9 bases, with 14 bases between. The germline gives CDR1 SGHAT, CDR2 FQNNGV.

The chain couples TRBV5-1 to TRBJ2-1; perhaps TRBD1 as D (6 bases). V was cut by 4 bases and J by 1 base, with 21 bases left in between. Germline assignment: CDR1 SGHRS and CDR2 YFSETQ. CDR3 length: 18 amino acids. DNA for the CDR3: TGCGCCAGCAGCACGCCTCCCGCCCCCAGGGGTTCCTACAATGAGCAGTTCTTC. Its protein product is CASSTPPAPRGSYNEQFF.

The chain recombines TRBV9 with TRBJ2-7; 9 bases are shared with TRBD1. V gave up 4 bases and J gave up 3 bases; unmatched junction bases: 5. The CDR3 spans 14 residues. Germline V gene sequence: CDR1 SGDLS, CDR2 YYNGEE. This CDR3 reads CASSPRQGDYEQYF. CDR3 coding DNA: TGTGCCAGCAGCCCGCGACAGGGGGACTACGAGCAGTACTTC. The whole variable domain, filled in from reference TRBV9 and TRBJ2-7, reads DSGVTQTPKHLITATGQRVTLRCSPRSGDLSVYWYQQSLDQGLQFLIQYYNGEERAKGNILERFSAQQFPDLHSELNLSSLELGDSALYFCASSPRQGDYEQYFGPGTRLTVT.

DNA for the CDR3: TGTGCCAGCAGACGACTAGCGGGGAGCCAATACGAGCAGTTCTTC. It is translated as CASRRLAGSQYEQFF. This chain uses TRBV2 with TRBJ2-1; 11 positions agree with TRBD2. Germline lookup yields CDR1 SNHLY and CDR2 FYNNEI. This CDR3 region has 15 residues. J was trimmed by 10 bases and V by 6 bases; bases with no gene match: 11.

Worth noting for this clone: This probably arose from a read error, given a far larger clone one base away. The rearrangement joins TRBV27 to TRBJ2-7, with D possibly matching TRBD2 (5 bases). V lost 9 bases and J 2 bases, leaving 14 bases between the germline ends. This CDR3 spans 13 amino acids. The germline V gene encodes CDR1 MNHEY and CDR2 SMNVEV (reference sequence). This chain's CDR3 is CARSPGKTYEQYF. CDR3 nucleotides: TGTGCCAGGAGCCCCGGGAAGACCTACGAGCAGTACTTC.